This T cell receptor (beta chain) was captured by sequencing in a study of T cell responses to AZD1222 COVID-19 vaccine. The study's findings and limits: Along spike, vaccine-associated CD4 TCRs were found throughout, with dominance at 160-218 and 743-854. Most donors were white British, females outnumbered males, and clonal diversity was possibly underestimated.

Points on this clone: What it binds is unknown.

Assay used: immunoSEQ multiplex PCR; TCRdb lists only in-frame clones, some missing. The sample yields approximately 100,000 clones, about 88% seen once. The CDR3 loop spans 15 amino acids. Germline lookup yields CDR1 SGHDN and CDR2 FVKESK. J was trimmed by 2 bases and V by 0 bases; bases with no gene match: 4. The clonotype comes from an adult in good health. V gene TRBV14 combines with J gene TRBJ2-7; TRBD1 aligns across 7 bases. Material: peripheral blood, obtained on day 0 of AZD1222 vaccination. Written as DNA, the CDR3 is TGTGCCAGCAGCCAAGAGGAAGGGACAGCCTACGAGCAGTACTTC. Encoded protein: CASSQEEGTAYEQYF.